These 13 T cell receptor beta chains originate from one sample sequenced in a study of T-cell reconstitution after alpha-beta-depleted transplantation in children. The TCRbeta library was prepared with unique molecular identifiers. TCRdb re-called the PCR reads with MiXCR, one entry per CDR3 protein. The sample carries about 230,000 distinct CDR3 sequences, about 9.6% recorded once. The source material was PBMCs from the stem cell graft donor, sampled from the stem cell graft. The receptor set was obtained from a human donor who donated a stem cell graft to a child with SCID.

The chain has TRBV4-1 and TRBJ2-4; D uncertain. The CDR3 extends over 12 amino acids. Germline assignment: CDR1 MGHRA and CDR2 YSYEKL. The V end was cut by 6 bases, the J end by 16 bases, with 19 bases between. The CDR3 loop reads CASSSGSYPLYF. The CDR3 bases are TGCGCCAGCAGTTCGGGCTCCTACCCACTTTACTTC.

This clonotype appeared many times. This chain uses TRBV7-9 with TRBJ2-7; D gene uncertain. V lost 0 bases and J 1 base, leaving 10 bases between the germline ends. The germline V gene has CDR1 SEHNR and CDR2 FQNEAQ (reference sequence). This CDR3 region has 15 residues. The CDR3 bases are TGTGCCAGCAGCTTAGCGTCAAAGGGATCCTACGAGCAGTACTTC. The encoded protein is CASSLASKGSYEQYF.

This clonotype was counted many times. The CDR3 DNA is TGCAGTGCTAGACAGGGTAGGGATTCACCCCTCCACTTT. This encodes CSARQGRDSPLHF. The J gene is TRBJ1-6, the V gene TRBV20-1; a possible D gene is TRBD1 (5 bases). Germline-derived CDR1 and CDR2 are DFQATT and SNEGSKA (reference sequence). This CDR3 is built from 13 residues. Trimming left V 2 bases short and J 8 bases short, with 10 bases between.

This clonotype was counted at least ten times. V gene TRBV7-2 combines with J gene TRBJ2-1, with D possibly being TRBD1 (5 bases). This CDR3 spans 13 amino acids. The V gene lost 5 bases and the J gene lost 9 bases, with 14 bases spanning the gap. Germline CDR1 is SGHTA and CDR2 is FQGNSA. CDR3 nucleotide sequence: TGTGCCAGCAGCATACAGGCGGCCGCTGAGCAGTTCTTC. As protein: CASSIQAAAEQFF.

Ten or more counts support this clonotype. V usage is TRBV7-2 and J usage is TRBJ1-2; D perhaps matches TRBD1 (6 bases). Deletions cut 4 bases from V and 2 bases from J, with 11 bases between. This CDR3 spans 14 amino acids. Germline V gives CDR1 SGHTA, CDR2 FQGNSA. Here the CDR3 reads CASSSSDRNYGYTF. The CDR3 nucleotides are TGTGCCAGCAGCTCTTCGGACAGAAACTATGGCTACACCTTC.

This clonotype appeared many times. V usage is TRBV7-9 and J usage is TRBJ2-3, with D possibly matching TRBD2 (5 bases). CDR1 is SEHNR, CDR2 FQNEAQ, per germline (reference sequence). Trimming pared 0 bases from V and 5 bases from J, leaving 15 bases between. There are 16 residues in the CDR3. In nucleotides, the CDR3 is TGTGCCAGCAGCTTAGCGCGCGGCACTAGGAGAGATACGCAGTATTTT. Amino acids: CASSLARGTRRDTQYF.

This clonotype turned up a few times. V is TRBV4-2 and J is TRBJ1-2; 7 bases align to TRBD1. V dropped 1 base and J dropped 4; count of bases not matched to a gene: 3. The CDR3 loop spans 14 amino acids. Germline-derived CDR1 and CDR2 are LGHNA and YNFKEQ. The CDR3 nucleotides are TGTGCCAGCAGCCAAGGACAGGGCAGCTATGGCTACACCTTC. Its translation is CASSQGQGSYGYTF.

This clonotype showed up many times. CDR3 bases: TGCGCCAGCAGCCGTCCTCCGGGACAGAGTAACTATGGCTACACCTTC. Protein: CASSRPPGQSNYGYTF. The chain combines TRBV5-1 with TRBJ1-2; 7 bases agree with TRBD1. Germline trimming cut 4 bases from V and 1 base from J; bases unmatched to any gene: 10. Germline-derived CDR1 and CDR2 are SGHRS and YFSETQ. The CDR3 length is 16 residues.

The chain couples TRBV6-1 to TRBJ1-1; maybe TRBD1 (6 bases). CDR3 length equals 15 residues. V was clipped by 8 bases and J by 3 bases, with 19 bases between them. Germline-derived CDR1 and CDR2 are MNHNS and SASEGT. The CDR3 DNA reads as TGTGCCAGCGGAGGACAGATTCCGGGGGACACTGAAGCTTTCTTT. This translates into CASGGQIPGDTEAFF.

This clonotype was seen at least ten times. The CDR3 sequence is CASSQDPGGYGYTF. CDR3 bases: TGCGCCAGCAGCCAAGATCCTGGCGGCTATGGCTACACCTTC. V is TRBV4-3 and J is TRBJ1-2; no reliable D call. Germline CDR1 reads LGHNA; CDR2 reads YSLEER. V gave up 0 bases and J gave up 4 bases, with 9 bases separating them. CDR3 size: 14 residues.

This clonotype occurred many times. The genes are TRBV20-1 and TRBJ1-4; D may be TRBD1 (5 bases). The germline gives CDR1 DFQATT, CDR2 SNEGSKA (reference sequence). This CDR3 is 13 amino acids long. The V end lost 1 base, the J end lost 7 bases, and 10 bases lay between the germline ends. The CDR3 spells CSARGGRGEKLFF. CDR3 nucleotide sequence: TGCAGTGCTAGAGGGGGAAGGGGTGAAAAACTGTTTTTT.

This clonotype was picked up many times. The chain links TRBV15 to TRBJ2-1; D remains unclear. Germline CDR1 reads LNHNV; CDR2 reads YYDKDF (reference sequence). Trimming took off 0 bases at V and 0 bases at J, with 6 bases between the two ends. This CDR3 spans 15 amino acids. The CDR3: CATSRDRSSYNEQFF. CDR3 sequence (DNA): TGTGCCACCAGCAGAGATCGGAGCTCCTACAATGAGCAGTTCTTC.

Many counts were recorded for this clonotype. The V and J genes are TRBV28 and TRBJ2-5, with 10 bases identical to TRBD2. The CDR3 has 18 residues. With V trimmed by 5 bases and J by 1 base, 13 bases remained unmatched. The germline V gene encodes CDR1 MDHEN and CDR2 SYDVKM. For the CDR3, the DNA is TGTGCCAGCAGTCCCCCGGGGCCGGCTAGCGGGGGCCAAGAGACCCAGTACTTC. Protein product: CASSPPGPASGGQETQYF.